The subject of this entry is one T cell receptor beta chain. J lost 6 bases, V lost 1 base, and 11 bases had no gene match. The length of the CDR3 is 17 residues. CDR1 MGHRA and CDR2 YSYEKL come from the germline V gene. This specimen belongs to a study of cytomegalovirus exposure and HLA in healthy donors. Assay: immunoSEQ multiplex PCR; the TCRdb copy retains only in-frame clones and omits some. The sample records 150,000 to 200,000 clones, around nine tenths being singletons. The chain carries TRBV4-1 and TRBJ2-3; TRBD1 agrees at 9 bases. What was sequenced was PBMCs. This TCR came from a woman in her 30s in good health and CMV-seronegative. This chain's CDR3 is CASSQVSAGGTGDTQYF. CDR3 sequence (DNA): TGCGCCAGCAGCCAAGTTTCTGCCGGGGGGACAGGGGATACGCAGTATTTT.